These 9 T cell receptor beta chains came from one sample sequenced in a study of cytomegalovirus exposure and HLA in healthy donors. Vbeta (60) and Jbeta (13) primers were used in the PCR. Libraries were prepared by immunoSEQ multiplex PCR; TCRdb keeps only in-frame clonotypes and omits some of them. Its table lists 87,000 or so clones. The sequencing sample was made of PBMCs. The receptors were sampled from a man aged 50-59 years in good health and CMV-seropositive.

The chain links TRBV2 to TRBJ2-1; 7 bases are a match to TRBD2. The ends lost 0 bases at V and 13 bases at J; junction bases unmatched: 6. CDR3 length equals 13 residues. Per the germline V gene, CDR1 is SNHLY and CDR2 is FYNNEI. The CDR3 region has the DNA TGTGCCAGCAGTGAAGCGGGGAGGGGTTTACAGTTCTTC. This gives the protein CASSEAGRGLQFF.

The V and J genes are TRBV11-2 and TRBJ1-5; D might be TRBD1 (5 bases). V shed 5 bases and J shed 5 bases, with 16 bases lying between them. The germline CDR1 and CDR2 sequences are SGHAT and FQNNGV. CDR3 length: 15 amino acids. The CDR3 region has the DNA TGTGCCAGCAGCGCGTCCCCGGACACCTATCAGCCCCAGCATTTT. This sequence encodes CASSASPDTYQPQHF.

The chain employs TRBV7-2 and TRBJ2-6; D call uncertain. Trimming cost V 4 bases and J 0 bases, with 10 bases left between them. The CDR3 is 16 residues long. Germline lookup yields CDR1 SGHTA and CDR2 FQGNSA. The CDR3 region is CASSSQQYSGANVLTF. The CDR3 DNA is TGTGCCAGCAGCTCCCAACAGTACTCTGGGGCCAACGTCCTGACTTTC.

The chain employs TRBV7-9 and TRBJ2-5; maybe TRBD1 (5 bases). Germline assignment: CDR1 SEHNR and CDR2 FQNEAQ (reference sequence). The CDR3 extends over 13 amino acids. V lost 4 bases to trimming and J lost 1 base, with 7 bases between them. The CDR3 sequence is CASSSTVQETQYF. CDR3 DNA: TGTGCCAGCAGCTCGACAGTCCAAGAGACCCAGTACTTC.

The rearrangement joins TRBV6-5 to TRBJ2-7, with TRBD1 as a possible D gene (5 bases). CDR3 length equals 12 residues. CDR1 is MNHEY, CDR2 SVGAGI, per germline. V gave up 6 bases and J gave up 6 bases, with 12 bases separating them. The CDR3 coding sequence is TGTGCCAGCAGGTATCAGGGTGGCGAGCAGTACTTC. This sequence encodes CASRYQGGEQYF.

CDR3 protein: CAEFIPWSRGRSNTGELFF. The CDR3 nucleotides are TGTGCCGAATTTATACCTTGGTCCAGGGGAAGGTCGAACACCGGGGAGCTGTTTTTT. The rearrangement links TRBV7-2 to TRBJ2-2; weak D call: TRBD1 (6 bases). This CDR3 is 19 amino acids long. Germline V gene lookup returns CDR1 SGHTA and CDR2 FQGNSA. The V and J ends lost 11 bases and 0 bases respectively, with 28 bases between them.

V is TRBV6-5 and J is TRBJ2-1, with 7 positions matching TRBD2. Trimming took 2 bases from V and 7 from J; bases not matched to a gene: 5. The germline V gene has CDR1 MNHEY and CDR2 SVGAGI. The CDR3 length is 14 residues. CDR3 in amino acids: CASSYGGESNEQFF. The CDR3 DNA reads as TGTGCCAGCAGTTACGGGGGGGAGAGTAATGAGCAGTTCTTC.

Here the CDR3 DNA reads TGCGCCAGCAGCCAAGGGACAGGGGCCCGTTTGAACACTGAAGCTTTCTTT. Its protein product is CASSQGTGARLNTEAFF. V usage is TRBV4-3 and J usage is TRBJ1-1, with TRBD1 identical over 9 bases. CDR3 length: 17 amino acids. Germline V gives CDR1 LGHNA, CDR2 YSLEER. V gave up 1 base and J gave up 0 bases; unmatched junction bases: 6.

This rearrangement joins TRBV28 to TRBJ1-4, with 8 bases aligning to TRBD1. CDR1 is MDHEN, CDR2 SYDVKM, per germline. V trimming: 5 bases; J trimming: 7 bases; junction bases outside the gene matches: 9. This CDR3 has 15 amino acids. The DNA of the CDR3 is TGTGCCAGCAGTATCCTCGGGACAGGTGCTGAAAAACTGTTTTTT. As protein: CASSILGTGAEKLFF.